This record covers a single T cell receptor beta chain. The antigen is unknown. TCRdb's table, derived via immunoSEQ multiplex PCR, lists solely in-frame clones and lacks some. Among some 120,000 clones listed, around 94% were seen once. Trimming took 3 bases from V and 6 from J; bases not matched to a gene: 6. The CDR3 totals 14 residues. Germline CDR1 SGHRS, CDR2 YFSETQ. This sample was taken from a study of cytomegalovirus exposure and HLA in healthy donors. Study-level information: It was reported in a later analysis that the same platform had been used for the roughly 130 validation repertoires as for the roughly 650 first-cohort repertoires. Study-wide points: Cytomegalovirus-associated status was assigned to 150 or so TCR beta chains.

The clonotype originates from a young woman in good health and CMV-seronegative. The sequencing input was PBMCs. The genes are TRBV5-1 and TRBJ2-1; 7 bases are a match to TRBD1. CDR3 DNA sequence: TGCGCCAGCAGCTCCGGCCCAGGGGGCAATGAGCAGTTCTTC. Protein product: CASSSGPGGNEQFF.